This TCR beta chain was identified in a study of CD8 T cells in ankylosing spondylitis. 5'-RACE, quantitative and with molecular barcodes, yielded the TCR beta libraries. Via MiXCR, TCRdb re-called the 5' RACE reads, giving one row per CDR3 protein. The sample records about 190,000 distinct CDR3 sequences, 10% to 15% being singletons. The V gene's germline CDR1 is SGHAT and CDR2 FQNNGV. Between the trimmed V and J ends, which lost 4 bases and 4 bases, there was a span of 11 bases. The CDR3 length is 15 residues. At least ten counts were recorded for this clonotype. The source of this sequence is a female donor with ankylosing spondylitis or in good health (not recorded which). This sequence joins TRBV11-2 and TRBJ2-6; tentative D call: TRBD1 (6 bases). Sequencing was done on a sample of blood, either unsorted or a sorted T cell fraction (not recorded which). The CDR3 loop reads CASSSRGTGANVLTF. CDR3 nucleotides: TGTGCCAGCAGCTCCAGGGGTACCGGGGCCAACGTCCTGACTTTC.